The 14 T cell receptor beta chains below all came from one sample that was sequenced in a study of OX40 agonist ivuxolimab in advanced cancers. The assay was immunoSEQ multiplex PCR, and TCRdb's table has in-frame clones only and misses some. The data contain fewer than 80,000 clones, about 89% of them singletons. The input for sequencing was CD4+ or CD8+ T cells sorted from blood, taken in a trial of the OX40 agonist ivuxolimab. These receptor sequences come from an adult with an advanced solid tumor such as melanoma, head and neck, liver or kidney cancer.

CDR3 bases: TGTGCCAGCAGCAAAGCGCTTATATCAGCGGGAGGATGTTACGAGCAGTACTTC. Translated: CASSKALISAGGCYEQYF. This chain joins TRBV21-1 and TRBJ2-7; the table's D call TRBD2 went unverified against the DNA. TRBV21-1 is a pseudogene segment. The CDR3 contains 18 residues.

The chain recombines TRBV7-9 with TRBJ2-1; tentatively, D is TRBD1 (5 bases). The germline V gene encodes CDR1 SEHNR and CDR2 FQNEAQ (reference sequence). CDR3 length: 16 amino acids. Trimming stripped 3 bases from V and 7 bases from J, with 19 bases between. CDR3 loop: CASSLVAGHLGNEQFF. The CDR3 bases are TGTGCCAGCAGCTTGGTTGCTGGACACCTCGGGAATGAGCAGTTCTTC.

The chain couples TRBV5-1 to TRBJ1-6; the match to TRBD1 covers 9 bases. J gave up 11 bases and V 4 bases, and 10 bases lay outside the gene matches. The V gene's germline CDR1 is SGHRS and CDR2 YFSETQ. The CDR3 spans 15 residues. The DNA of the CDR3 is TGCGCCAGCAGCCTGGGACAGGGTGTAAGGACACCCCTCCACTTT. Translated, it gives CASSLGQGVRTPLHF.

The V gene is TRBV5-1, the J gene TRBJ2-5; TRBD1 matches at 8 bases. The CDR3 has 14 amino acids. The germline gives CDR1 SGHRS, CDR2 YFSETQ. The V segment lost 2 bases and the J segment 4 bases; nucleotides outside the gene matches: 4. CDR3 bases: TGCGCCAGCAGCTTCAGGGGGCGCGGAGAGACCCAGTACTTC. It yields the protein CASSFRGRGETQYF.

The CDR3: CASSPQGVEQFF. CDR3 DNA sequence: TGTGCCAGTTCTCCCCAGGGGGTTGAGCAGTTCTTC. This chain joins TRBV5-6 and TRBJ2-1, with 7 bases identical to TRBD1. Unmatched junction bases numbered 8, after V lost 8 bases and J lost 9 bases. This CDR3 is built from 12 residues. CDR1 and CDR2 (germline): SGHDT, YYEEEE.

The V call is TRBV6-1, the J call TRBJ1-1; D is unclear. V lost 1 base, J lost 5 bases, and 8 bases lay in between. Germline V gene sequence: CDR1 MNHNS, CDR2 SASEGT. The CDR3 runs to 13 residues. CDR3 DNA sequence: TGTGCCAGCAGTGAAGGCTATAGGACTGAAGCTTTCTTT. Amino acids: CASSEGYRTEAFF.

The rearrangement links TRBV2 to TRBJ2-7; D not certain. Germline V gives CDR1 SNHLY, CDR2 FYNNEI. The V end lost 6 bases, the J end lost 2 bases, and 17 bases lay between the germline ends. The CDR3 covers 15 residues. CDR3 nucleotide sequence: TGTGCCAGCAGCCCCACTGCCTCTTCTACCTACGAGCAGTACTTC. Its translation is CASSPTASSTYEQYF.

V usage is TRBV11-2 and J usage is TRBJ2-2, with D tentatively TRBD1 (6 bases). Germline loops: CDR1 SGHAT, CDR2 FQNNGV. Trimming stripped 9 bases from V and 7 bases from J, with 18 bases between. The CDR3 is 14 amino acids. The CDR3 DNA reads as TGTGCCAGTATAGGGGGTCCTCGAGGCGGGGAGCTGTTTTTT. It yields the protein CASIGGPRGGELFF. The entire variable domain, with the rest obtained from reference TRBV11-2 and TRBJ2-2, is as follows: EAGVAQSPRYKIIEKRQSVAFWCNPISGHATLYWYQQILGQGPKLLIQFQNNGVVDDSQLPKDRFSAERLKGVDSTLKIQPAKLEDSAVYLCASIGGPRGGELFFGEGSRLTVL.

This sequence joins TRBV27 and TRBJ1-2; D not certain. Germline V gene sequence: CDR1 MNHEY, CDR2 SMNVEV (reference sequence). Trimming shortened V by 5 bases and J by 4 bases, and 17 bases separated the two germline ends. The CDR3 spans 15 residues. The CDR3 loop reads CASSLTPTATYGYTF. The CDR3 DNA sequence: TGTGCCAGCAGTCTCACTCCGACGGCGACCTATGGCTACACCTTC.

In the case of this clone: The sample has other DNA sequences that encode this CDR3 too. This chain joins TRBV5-1 and TRBJ2-3; D is unresolved. Between the trimmed V and J ends, which lost 0 bases and 3 bases, there was a span of 8 bases. This CDR3 is 14 amino acids long. The germline V gene has CDR1 SGHRS and CDR2 YFSETQ. CDR3 coding DNA: TGCGCCAGCAGCTTGGGGGATGAAACAGATACGCAGTATTTT. Its translation is CASSLGDETDTQYF.

The chain carries TRBV6-1 and TRBJ2-6; TRBD1 might be the D (5 bases). V gave up 0 bases and J gave up 2 bases, with 5 bases separating them. The CDR3 runs to 15 residues. From germline, CDR1 is MNHNS and CDR2 SASEGT. This CDR3 reads CASSEAGAGANVLTF. CDR3 DNA sequence: TGTGCCAGCAGTGAAGCAGGGGCTGGGGCCAACGTCCTGACTTTC.

The chain links TRBV4-1 to TRBJ2-1, with 11 positions matching TRBD2. V lost 0 bases to trimming and J lost 9 bases; unmatched junction nucleotides: 4. This CDR3 contains 15 residues. Germline CDR1 is MGHRA and CDR2 is YSYEKL. The DNA of the CDR3 is TGCGCCAGCAGCCAAGATCTAGCGGGAGGCCGTGAGCAGTTCTTC. Residues: CASSQDLAGGREQFF.

CDR3 DNA: TGCGCCAGCAGCCCCTTCTGGCGGGAGGGCTACGAGCAGTACTTC. Its protein product is CASSPFWREGYEQYF. The rearrangement uses TRBV4-3 and TRBJ2-7; 9 bases line up with TRBD2. J gave up 3 bases and V 4 bases, and 7 bases lay outside the gene matches. The CDR3 totals 15 residues. Germline V gives CDR1 LGHNA, CDR2 YSLEER.

CDR3 amino acids: CASSQVPSNYEQYF. The CDR3 coding sequence is TGCGCCAGCAGCCAAGTCCCTAGTAACTACGAGCAGTACTTC. J is TRBJ2-7 and V is TRBV4-1; D unclear. The CDR3 consists of 14 residues. The germline V and J ends were trimmed by 1 base and 3 bases, with 10 bases remaining between them. Germline lookup yields CDR1 MGHRA and CDR2 YSYEKL.